The TCR beta chain described here comes from a study of T cells in Graves' hyperthyroidism and ophthalmopathy. This clonotype appeared a few times. Its specificity is unknown. The CDR3 loop spans 15 amino acids. Trimming removed 2 bases at V and 7 bases at J, with 12 bases between. The germline gives CDR1 MNHEY, CDR2 SMNVEV (reference sequence). Findings of the study overall: With a median lead of about six months before onset, the model predicted ophthalmopathy. Most thyroid clonotypes with frequency above 0.001 were detected in blood.

There were TCR beta CDR3 regions amplified from RNA transcripts. During a first-round RT-PCR of the TCR CDR3, the HTBI primer set was used. Each CDR3 protein is one row after TCRdb ran MiXCR on the multiplex PCR reads. The data hold around 600,000 distinct CDR3 sequences, with 13% to 15% observed a single time. The rearrangement links TRBV27 to TRBJ1-6, with D perhaps TRBD1 (5 bases). Sequences were obtained from blood. The clonotype originates from a woman younger than 35 with Graves' ophthalmopathy. The CDR3: CASSLQGRLNSPLHF. The CDR3 region has the DNA TGTGCCAGCAGTTTACAGGGAAGGCTGAATTCACCCCTCCACTTT.